This TCR beta chain is from a study of T cells after posttransplantation cyclophosphamide. General study points: Recipient CMV seropositivity and CMV reactivation strongly tracked TRB clonality. Blood and skin or GI T cell repertoires showed limited TRB overlap.

The junction had 0 bases not matched to a gene; V was cut back by 1 base and J by 1 base. CDR3 length: 15 amino acids. Per the germline V gene, CDR1 is MGHRA and CDR2 is YSYEKL. A marrow graft followed busulfan-fludarabine conditioning, with cyclophosphamide on days +3 and +4. This clone was seen repeatedly, ten times or more. Antigen specificity is unknown. The table came from immunoSEQ multiplex PCR; TCRdb's copy has only in-frame clones and leaves some out. The profile covers about 6,700 clones, none occurring a single time. This chain links TRBV4-1 with TRBJ1-5, with 8 bases identical to TRBD1. The sequence was obtained from a male patient younger than 45 who received an allogeneic stem cell transplant from an unrelated donor, was CMV-positive, and had acute and chronic GVHD. Some T cells may be transferred from the graft donor. The starting material was PBMCs, obtained after an allogeneic stem cell transplant with post-transplant cyclophosphamide. CDR3 DNA sequence: TGCGCCAGCAGCCAAGGGGACAGGAGCAATCAGCCCCAGCATTTT. Protein product: CASSQGDRSNQPQHF.